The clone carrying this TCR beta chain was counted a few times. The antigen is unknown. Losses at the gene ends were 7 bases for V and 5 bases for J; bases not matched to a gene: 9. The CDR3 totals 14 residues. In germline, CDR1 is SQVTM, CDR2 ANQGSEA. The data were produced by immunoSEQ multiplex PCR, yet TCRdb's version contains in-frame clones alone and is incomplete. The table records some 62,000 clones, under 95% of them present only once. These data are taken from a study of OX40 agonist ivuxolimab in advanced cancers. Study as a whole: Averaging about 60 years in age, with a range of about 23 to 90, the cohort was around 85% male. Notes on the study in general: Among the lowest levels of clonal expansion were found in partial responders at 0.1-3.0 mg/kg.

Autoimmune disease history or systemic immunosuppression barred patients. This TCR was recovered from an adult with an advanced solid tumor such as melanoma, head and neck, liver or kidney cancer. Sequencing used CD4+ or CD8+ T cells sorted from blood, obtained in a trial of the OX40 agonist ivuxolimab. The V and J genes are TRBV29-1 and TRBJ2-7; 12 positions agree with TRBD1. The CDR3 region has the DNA TGCAGCGCAACCGGGACAGGGGGCAGCGACGAGCAGTACTTC. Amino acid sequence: CSATGTGGSDEQYF.